This TCR beta chain is drawn from a study of cytomegalovirus exposure and HLA in healthy donors. Study results and limitations: Researchers reported in a later analysis that a missense DCLRE1C variant was tied to TCR beta V- and J-gene trimming. Presence/absence analysis assumed near-uniform sequencing depth across donors.

Trimming removed 1 base at V and 1 base at J, with 7 bases between. Germline CDR1 reads SSHAT; CDR2 reads FNYEAQ (reference sequence). The CDR3 length is 14 residues. Notes on this clone: Antigen specificity is unknown.

PCR used 60 Vbeta primers and 13 Jbeta primers. Sequenced by immunoSEQ multiplex PCR; TCRdb stores in-frame clones only, minus some. The table has about 120,000 clones, roughly 86% seen once. Input material: PBMCs. This sequence originates from a man between 18 and 35 years old in good health and CMV-seronegative. V and J are TRBV7-7 and TRBJ2-5; weak D call: TRBD2 (5 bases). CDR3 sequence: CASSLGAGQETQYF. In nucleotides, the CDR3 is TGTGCCAGCAGCTTAGGTGCGGGCCAAGAGACCCAGTACTTC.